A selection of T cell receptor beta chains follows, all from one sample in a study of regulatory T cells in long-lasting Graves disease. TCRdb independently ran MiXCR on the multiplex PCR reads; one entry per CDR3 protein. Among some 330,000 distinct CDR3 sequences listed, approximately 25% were seen once. Sample: peripheral blood mononuclear cells (PBMCs), taken when the disease was refractory, from a patient treated with antithyroid drugs. The receptors were sampled from a woman aged 40 to 55 with Graves disease. CDR3s include the opening cysteine and the closing phenylalanine or tryptophan.

>TRBV4-1|TRBJ2-2
CASSQERAAGGLTGELFF
>TRBV28|TRBJ2-2
CASSSVLTSGYTGELFF
>TRBV28|TRBJ2-3
CASSLVASGYTDTQYF
>TRBV12-3/TRBV12-4|TRBJ2-4
CASSLINRWDIQYF
>TRBV14|TRBJ2-2
CASSQETRGTGELFF
>TRBV12-3/TRBV12-4|TRBJ1-4
CASSLEKKLFF
>TRBV28|TRBJ1-2
CASRDLARLNYGYTF
>TRBV20-1|TRBJ1-5
CSARGRQGLQPQHF
>TRBV5-4|TRBJ1-2
CASSRQGKPGYTF
>TRBV7-8|TRBJ2-3
CASSLGETDTQYF
>TRBV6-1|TRBJ1-5
CASSQDTSYQPQHF
>TRBV28|TRBJ1-5
CASSLLRRGYQPQHF
>TRBV28|TRBJ2-3
CASSLLPLNTQYF
>TRBV6-1|TRBJ1-2
CASSARQSYYGYTF
>TRBV2|TRBJ1-5
CASSGAGTGGVRGGQPQHF
>TRBV5-1|TRBJ1-1
CASSRTLTVTEAFF
>TRBV11-2|TRBJ2-7
CASGSPGAGGPYEQYF
>TRBV2|TRBJ2-7
CASSARRGTGAHEQYF